This TCR beta chain was captured in a study of monozygotic twins with cystic fibrosis. TCRdb's copy holds only in-frame clones and misses some; the assay was immunoSEQ multiplex PCR. The table shows around 34,000 clones, with around 90% occurring only once. Notes on the study in general: Clonality was generally low (median roughly 0.01), higher in the most severe patients.

The CDR3 is 15 amino acids. The ends lost 4 bases at V and 0 bases at J; junction bases unmatched: 3. Germline V gives CDR1 MNHEY, CDR2 SVGAGI. As to this clone: What it binds is not known.

The receptor comes from a girl aged 2-10 years with cystic fibrosis. The chain joins TRBV6-5 to TRBJ1-5, with 7 bases identical to TRBD1. Sequencing used blood. CDR3: CASSSGTASNQPQHF. DNA for the CDR3: TGTGCCAGCAGTTCCGGGACAGCTAGCAATCAGCCCCAGCATTTT.